The rows below give T cell receptor beta chains drawn from one sample of a study of blood T cells in healthy people across ages. TCRdb passed the 5' RACE reads through MiXCR, listing each CDR3 protein once. The data hold about 730,000 distinct CDR3 sequences, with 35% to 45% observed a single time. The source material was blood. All receptors derive from a woman aged 55-75 years in good health. Each CDR3 is given with its conserved first and last residue. Each record gives: CDR3 DNA, CDR3 protein, clone size, J gene, V gene, D gene. The D gene is left open where the match is weak. A row's size may be missing; if present it is once, few, many or a size class.

cdr3_nt: TGCAGCGTTCCGCCTCGAGGGTCCCACTACAATGAGCAGTTCTTC
cdr3_aa: CSVPPRGSHYNEQFF
clone_size: many
j_call: TRBJ2-1
v_call: TRBV29-1
d_call: .

cdr3_nt: TGCGCCAGCAGCTTGGCCACGTCTAGCGGGGGCTTCTCCTACGAGCAGTACTTC
cdr3_aa: CASSLATSSGGFSYEQYF
clone_size: few
j_call: TRBJ2-7
v_call: TRBV5-1
d_call: TRBD2

cdr3_nt: TGTGCCAGCAGGTCCCAAGCGGGAGGGGAGGACGAGCAGTACTTC
cdr3_aa: CASRSQAGGEDEQYF
clone_size: few
j_call: TRBJ2-7
v_call: TRBV28
d_call: TRBD2

cdr3_nt: TGTGCCACCAGTAGGGACAGCCTTAACAATGAGCAGTTCTTC
cdr3_aa: CATSRDSLNNEQFF
clone_size: .
j_call: TRBJ2-1
v_call: TRBV24-1
d_call: TRBD1

cdr3_nt: TGTGCCAGCAGCATTGGGGCTAGCACAGATACGCAGTATTTT
cdr3_aa: CASSIGASTDTQYF
clone_size: few
j_call: TRBJ2-3
v_call: TRBV7-2
d_call: .

cdr3_nt: TGCGCCAGCAGCCAAGAAGTGGGACTGAATGAAAAACCGTTTTTT
cdr3_aa: CASSQEVGLNEKPFF
clone_size: .
j_call: TRBJ1-4
v_call: TRBV5-1
d_call: .

cdr3_nt: TGTGCCAGCAGTTACAAACTTGAGCAGTTCTTC
cdr3_aa: CASSYKLEQFF
clone_size: many
j_call: TRBJ2-1
v_call: TRBV6-2/TRBV6-3
d_call: .

cdr3_nt: TGTGCCAGCAGCAGCCGGGACAGGTTCTACGAGCAGTACTTC
cdr3_aa: CASSSRDRFYEQYF
clone_size: .
j_call: TRBJ2-7
v_call: TRBV7-9
d_call: TRBD1

cdr3_nt: TGTGCCAGCAGGATTAGCGGGAGATCCTACGAGCAGTACTTC
cdr3_aa: CASRISGRSYEQYF
clone_size: .
j_call: TRBJ2-7
v_call: TRBV27
d_call: TRBD2

cdr3_nt: TGTGCCAGCAGCATCGGACGGGCCACAGATACGCAGTATTTT
cdr3_aa: CASSIGRATDTQYF
clone_size: .
j_call: TRBJ2-3
v_call: TRBV5-6
d_call: .

cdr3_nt: TGTGCCAGCAGCAATAAGCGGGGGCCTCTCTACGAGCAGTACTTC
cdr3_aa: CASSNKRGPLYEQYF
clone_size: .
j_call: TRBJ2-7
v_call: TRBV21-1
d_call: .

cdr3_nt: TGTGCCAGCAGCTTAGGGGACTTCGAGGAGGTGTTCTTC
cdr3_aa: CASSLGDFEEVFF
clone_size: few
j_call: TRBJ2-1
v_call: TRBV7-9
d_call: .

cdr3_nt: TGTGCCAGCAGCTTCAGACAGGGGAAAAACGAGCAGTACTTC
cdr3_aa: CASSFRQGKNEQYF
clone_size: .
j_call: TRBJ2-7
v_call: TRBV7-9
d_call: TRBD1

cdr3_nt: TGTGCCAGCAGACGACAGGGCTCTGGGGCCAACGTCCTGACTTTC
cdr3_aa: CASRRQGSGANVLTF
clone_size: .
j_call: TRBJ2-6
v_call: TRBV6-5
d_call: TRBD1

cdr3_nt: TGTGCCAGCAGTTTGACAGGGGGCGGCTCCTACGAGCAGTACTTC
cdr3_aa: CASSLTGGGSYEQYF
clone_size: few
j_call: TRBJ2-7
v_call: TRBV28
d_call: TRBD1

cdr3_nt: TGCAGTGCTAGAGAACGGGCACCGTACTTC
cdr3_aa: CSARERAPYF
clone_size: few
j_call: TRBJ2-5
v_call: TRBV20-1
d_call: .

cdr3_nt: TGTGCCAGCAGCCCCGACAACACCCACTACGAGCAGTACTTC
cdr3_aa: CASSPDNTHYEQYF
clone_size: many
j_call: TRBJ2-7
v_call: TRBV6-2/TRBV6-3
d_call: .

cdr3_nt: TGTGCCAGCCGATCCGGACCGCTTAACCCCATTCAGTACTTC
cdr3_aa: CASRSGPLNPIQYF
clone_size: few
j_call: TRBJ2-4
v_call: TRBV6-5
d_call: .

cdr3_nt: TGCAGCGCCACGACAGTATACAATGAGCAGTTCTTC
cdr3_aa: CSATTVYNEQFF
clone_size: many
j_call: TRBJ2-1
v_call: TRBV29-1
d_call: .

cdr3_nt: TGTGCCAGCAGCTTGGGCAGGCGCAGCACAGATACGCAGTATTTT
cdr3_aa: CASSLGRRSTDTQYF
clone_size: .
j_call: TRBJ2-3
v_call: TRBV5-5
d_call: .

cdr3_nt: TGTGCCAGCAGTCCCCGCTGGGACTTTTATAGCAATCAGCCCCAGCATTTT
cdr3_aa: CASSPRWDFYSNQPQHF
clone_size: .
j_call: TRBJ1-5
v_call: TRBV6-6
d_call: .

cdr3_nt: TGTGCCAGCAGTGAGCAGACTAGCGGCTACAATGAGCAGTTCTTC
cdr3_aa: CASSEQTSGYNEQFF
clone_size: few
j_call: TRBJ2-1
v_call: TRBV2
d_call: TRBD2

cdr3_nt: TGTGCCAGCAGTGCCGCCAGGGGCGGGAGCTATGGCTACACCTTC
cdr3_aa: CASSAARGGSYGYTF
clone_size: .
j_call: TRBJ1-2
v_call: TRBV6-2/TRBV6-3
d_call: .

cdr3_nt: TGTGCCAGCAGCTTAGGTGGGGGGAAAGAGACCCAGTACTTC
cdr3_aa: CASSLGGGKETQYF
clone_size: .
j_call: TRBJ2-5
v_call: TRBV7-2
d_call: .

cdr3_nt: TGTGCCAGCAGCCAAGGGTTCCCCTTGACCTACGAGCAGTACTTC
cdr3_aa: CASSQGFPLTYEQYF
clone_size: .
j_call: TRBJ2-7
v_call: TRBV3-1
d_call: .

cdr3_nt: TGCAGCGCTGCCCCGAGTGGCAGGGGGCTCACTGAAGCTTTCTTT
cdr3_aa: CSAAPSGRGLTEAFF
clone_size: few
j_call: TRBJ1-1
v_call: TRBV29-1
d_call: TRBD1

cdr3_nt: TGTGCCAGCAGCGAGGGGACTAGCGGGAGGCTGGAAGATACGCAGTATTTT
cdr3_aa: CASSEGTSGRLEDTQYF
clone_size: .
j_call: TRBJ2-3
v_call: TRBV9
d_call: TRBD2

cdr3_nt: TGCAGTGCTGGGGGTAGCGGGACTGGGGGTTACAGTGCGCAGTATTTT
cdr3_aa: CSAGGSGTGGYSAQYF
clone_size: .
j_call: TRBJ2-3
v_call: TRBV20-1
d_call: TRBD2

cdr3_nt: TGTGCCAGCAGTGATAGTAGCGGGGACACCGGGGAGCTGTTTTTT
cdr3_aa: CASSDSSGDTGELFF
clone_size: .
j_call: TRBJ2-2
v_call: TRBV2
d_call: TRBD2